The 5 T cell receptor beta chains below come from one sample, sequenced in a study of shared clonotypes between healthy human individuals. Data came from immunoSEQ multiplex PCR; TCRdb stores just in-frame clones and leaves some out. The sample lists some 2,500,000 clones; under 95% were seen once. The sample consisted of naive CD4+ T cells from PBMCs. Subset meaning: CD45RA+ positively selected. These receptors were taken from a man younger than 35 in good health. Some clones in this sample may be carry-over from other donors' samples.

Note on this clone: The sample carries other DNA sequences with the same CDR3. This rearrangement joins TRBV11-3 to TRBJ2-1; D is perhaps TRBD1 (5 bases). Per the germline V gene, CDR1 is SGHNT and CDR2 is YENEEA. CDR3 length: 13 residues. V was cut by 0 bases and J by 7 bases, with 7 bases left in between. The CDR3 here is CASSLDRENEQFF. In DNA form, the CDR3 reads TGTGCCAGCAGCTTAGACAGGGAAAATGAGCAGTTCTTC.

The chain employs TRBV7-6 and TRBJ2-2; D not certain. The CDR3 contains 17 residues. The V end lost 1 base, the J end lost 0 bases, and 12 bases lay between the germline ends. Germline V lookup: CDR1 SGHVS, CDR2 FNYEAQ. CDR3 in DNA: TGTGCCAGCAGCTTAGAGGCATGGAGAGCGAACACCGGGGAGCTGTTTTTT. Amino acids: CASSLEAWRANTGELFF.

The chain's CDR3 is CASSYEVLYPIQYF. The CDR3 DNA reads as TGTGCCAGCAGTTACGAAGTTCTTTATCCCATTCAGTACTTC. This chain uses TRBV6-6 with TRBJ2-4; no clear D. The germline V gene encodes CDR1 MNHNY and CDR2 SVGAGI (reference sequence). The CDR3 is made up of 14 amino acids. Between the trimmed V and J ends, which lost 2 bases and 9 bases, there was a span of 14 bases.

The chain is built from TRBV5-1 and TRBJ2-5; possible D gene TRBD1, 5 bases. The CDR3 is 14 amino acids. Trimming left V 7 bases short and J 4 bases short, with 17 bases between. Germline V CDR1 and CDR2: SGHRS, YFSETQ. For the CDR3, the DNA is TGCGCCAGCGGGAAAGGGGTGGAAGGAGAGACCCAGTACTTC. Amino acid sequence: CASGKGVEGETQYF.

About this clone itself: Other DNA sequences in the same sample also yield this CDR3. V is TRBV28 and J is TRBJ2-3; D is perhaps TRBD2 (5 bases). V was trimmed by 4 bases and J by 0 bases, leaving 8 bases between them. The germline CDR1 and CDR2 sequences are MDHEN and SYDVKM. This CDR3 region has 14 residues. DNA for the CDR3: TGTGCCAGCAGTTCCCCGGGGAGCACAGATACGCAGTATTTT. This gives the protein CASSSPGSTDTQYF.